The 28 T cell receptor beta chains presented below share a single source sample, sequenced in a study of tumor and adjacent non-tumor tissue in lung cancer (dated by TCRdb to 2016 to 2019). Library preparation used multiplex PCR. The sample was run on an Illumina HiSeq 2500. TCRbeta libraries were built by three rounds of nested PCR using primers (Table S4), following protocols modified from ARM-PCR. TCRdb reprocessing: public reads trimmed at Q25 with fastp, clones called with MiXCR, in-frame beta chains kept. Each entry is one CDR3 protein sequence, shown with its most common DNA and genes. The table for this sample lists 120,000 to 150,000 distinct CDR3 sequences; approximately 70% of them were counted only once. The top ten hold roughly 18% of the sample. Bulk unsorted tissue served as the source for RNA extraction, and RNA quality was assessed using a NanoDrop ND-1000 and an Agilent 2100. The sequencing input was lung tumor tissue. The receptor set was obtained from a man between 60 and 70 years old with small cell lung cancer.

This clonotype was detected many times. This CDR3 reads CSPVTQGGRRSYNEQFF. For the CDR3, the DNA is TGCAGTCCTGTAACACAAGGCGGGAGAAGGTCCTACAATGAGCAGTTCTTC. The chain uses TRBV20-1 and TRBJ2-1, with 7 bases aligning to TRBD2. J lost 1 base, V lost 8 bases, and 17 bases had no gene match. Germline CDR1 and CDR2: DFQATT and SNEGSKA (reference sequence). There are 17 residues in the CDR3.

This clonotype was recorded once. At one boundary the junction diverges from the germline segment, which might be a read error. The chain has TRBV11-2 and TRBJ2-5; TRBD1 might be the D (6 bases). The CDR3 is 17 residues long. Germline V gives CDR1 SGHAT, CDR2 FQNNGV. In nucleotides, the CDR3 is TGTGCCAGCAGCCCTTCAGGACAGCCCGTTTGGAGAGAGACCCAGTATTTC. Translated: CASSPSGQPVWRETQYF.

The CDR3 bases are TGTGCCAGCAGTGACACCGGGACTAGCCCGTATTTT. It yields the protein CASSDTGTSPYF. The chain has TRBV12-3 or TRBV12-4 and TRBJ2-3, with 9 bases identical to TRBD2. CDR3 size: 12 residues. V was pared by 5 bases and J by 14 bases, with 8 bases of the junction left unmatched.

Concerning this clonotype itself: One end of the junction does not line up with germline, which may come from a read error. This chain joins TRBV20-1 and TRBJ1-4; maybe TRBD1 (5 bases). This CDR3 is 17 amino acids long. Germline loops: CDR1 DFQATT, CDR2 SNEGSKA (reference sequence). CDR3 loop: CGAMTPGGGGIGEKLFF. The CDR3 region has the DNA TGCGGTGCTATGACTCCTGGGGGAGGAGGGATCGGTGAAAAACTGTTTTTT.

This clonotype was observed a few times. The V and J genes are TRBV6-6 and TRBJ1-5, with D maybe TRBD1 (5 bases). V gave up 7 bases and J gave up 4 bases, with 11 bases separating them. Germline-derived CDR1 and CDR2 are MNHNY and SVGAGI (reference sequence). This CDR3 region has 13 residues. In DNA form, the CDR3 reads TGTGCCAGCAACACAGGAGTAAATCAGCCCCAGCATTTT. It is translated as CASNTGVNQPQHF.

The chain carries TRBV5-1 and TRBJ2-3; D is unresolved. Trimming took off 0 bases at V and 7 bases at J, with 15 bases between the two ends. The germline V gene encodes CDR1 SGHRS and CDR2 YFSETQ. The CDR3 covers 15 residues. The CDR3 DNA follows: TGCGCCAGCAGCTTGGTGGGAAGTAGCATCAATACGCAGTATTTT. As protein: CASSLVGSSINTQYF.

With respect to this clonotype: The CDR3 does not end in the conserved phenylalanine or tryptophan, so this is likely a read error. V gene TRBV4-1 combines with J gene TRBJ2-1, with 9 nucleotides matching TRBD1. This CDR3 contains 15 residues. Germline V CDR1 and CDR2: MGHRA, YSYEKL. The CDR3 region is CASSQGDREYNEQFL. CDR3 nucleotides: TGCGCCAGCAGCCAAGGGGACAGGGAATACAATGAACAGTTCTTG.

On this clonotype itself: The final CDR3 position lacks the conserved phenylalanine or tryptophan, pointing to a likely read error. V gene TRBV11-3 combines with J gene TRBJ2-1, with TRBD1 matching 8 bases. This CDR3 is 13 amino acids long. Germline CDR1 reads SGHNT; CDR2 reads YENEEA. The CDR3 protein is CTSSSGQDNEQFL. The CDR3 DNA reads TGTACCAGCAGCTCGGGACAGGACAATGAGCAGTTCTTG.

The rearrangement joins TRBV6-5 to TRBJ2-2; 8 bases align to TRBD2. The CDR3 loop spans 15 amino acids. CDR1 and CDR2 from the germline V gene are MNHEY and SVGAGI. The junction had 11 bases not matched to a gene; V was cut back by 7 bases and J by 7 bases. In nucleotides, the CDR3 is TGTGCCAGCATCCCTCGGGGTAGCGGGATCGGGGAGCTGTTTTTT. It is translated as CASIPRGSGIGELFF.

The chain uses TRBV4-2 and TRBJ1-5; 9 bases fit TRBD1. This CDR3 has 19 amino acids. CDR1 is LGHNA, CDR2 YNFKEQ, per germline. V gave up 8 bases and J gave up 0 bases; unmatched junction bases: 17. The CDR3 loop reads CASGVSGTGRKISNQPQHF. Here the CDR3 DNA reads TGTGCCAGCGGCGTCTCAGGGACAGGGAGAAAGATTAGCAATCAGCCCCAGCATTTT.

Regarding this clonotype: One end of the junction varies from germline; a read error may be responsible. The chain couples TRBV5-4 to TRBJ2-7, with D uncertain. Germline V gene sequence: CDR1 SGHNT, CDR2 YYREEE (reference sequence). This CDR3 is built from 15 residues. The CDR3 protein is CDSSLETPRSYEQYF. The CDR3 DNA is TGTGACAGCAGCCTTGAGACGCCGAGATCCTACGAGCAGTACTTC.

Of note for this clonotype: A read error may be the cause here, since a much bigger clone is one base away. The V gene is TRBV15, the J gene TRBJ2-5; TRBD1 matches at 8 bases. This CDR3 is built from 15 residues. Trimming at V came to 3 bases and at J to 5 bases, leaving 8 bases not matched to a gene. Germline CDR1 reads LNHNV; CDR2 reads YYDKDF (reference sequence). For the CDR3, the DNA is TGTGCCACCAGCAGGTCGACAGGGGTTAATGAGACCCAGTACTTC. Amino acid sequence: CATSRSTGVNETQYF.

Of note for this clonotype: A clone one base away is much larger, so this may be a read error. V is TRBV4-2 and J is TRBJ1-2; D not certain. The CDR3 is made up of 13 amino acids. Germline lookup yields CDR1 LGHNA and CDR2 YNFKEQ. DNA for the CDR3: TGTGCCAGCGGCCAAGAATGGGCAAGTGGCTACACCTTC. This sequence encodes CASGQEWASGYTF.

About this clonotype itself: Given a much more abundant clone one base away, this may be a read error. The chain recombines TRBV29-1 with TRBJ1-1, with D maybe TRBD1 (5 bases). This CDR3 is 11 amino acids long. Germline V gene data show CDR1 as SQVTM and CDR2 as ANQGSEA. The CDR3 nucleotides are TGCAGCGCCCTCCAGGGAACTGAAACTTTCTTT. Protein product: CSALQGTETFF.

The rearrangement joins TRBV28 to TRBJ2-5, with 12 bases lining up with TRBD2. CDR1 is MDHEN, CDR2 SYDVKM, per germline. The CDR3 totals 17 residues. V lost 7 bases to trimming and J lost 3 bases; unmatched junction nucleotides: 12. The CDR3 here is CASTPLLGLAGKETQYF. CDR3 coding DNA: TGTGCCAGCACTCCACTTTTAGGACTAGCGGGAAAAGAGACCCAGTACTTC.

The J gene is TRBJ2-5, the V gene TRBV28; D gene ambiguous. The V gene's germline CDR1 is MDHEN and CDR2 SYDVKM. Trimming took 2 bases from V and 5 from J, leaving 9 bases between them. CDR3 length equals 13 residues. The CDR3 protein is CASSLSSSETQYF. The CDR3 DNA is TGTGCCAGCAGTTTAAGTAGTAGTGAGACCCAGTACTTC.

This chain links TRBV6-6 with TRBJ2-5; D gene ambiguous. Trimming left V 7 bases short and J 4 bases short, with 10 bases between. Germline-derived CDR1 and CDR2 are MNHNY and SVGAGI (reference sequence). The CDR3 loop spans 12 amino acids. Here the CDR3 DNA reads TGTGCCAGCAACCATGGCGTAGAGACCCAGTACTTC. Residues: CASNHGVETQYF.

The gene calls are TRBV24-1 and TRBJ2-5; D is unclear. Trimming cost V 5 bases and J 14 bases, with 20 bases left between them. CDR1 is KGHDR, CDR2 SFDVKD, per germline. CDR3 length: 13 residues. CDR3 DNA sequence: TGTGCCACCAGTGTGGCTGGCGAGGAGACCCTATACTTC. Amino acid sequence: CATSVAGEETLYF.

Concerning this clonotype: One end of the junction varies from germline; a read error may be responsible. CDR3 in amino acids: CTSSLVLNNEQFF. The CDR3, as DNA: TGTACCAGCAGCTTAGTGCTCAACAATGAGCAGTTCTTT. This chain links TRBV11-2 with TRBJ2-1, with no clear D. The CDR3 loop spans 13 amino acids. Germline V lookup: CDR1 SGHAT, CDR2 FQNNGV.

Comments on this clonotype: A much bigger clone sits one base away, suggesting this may be a read error. The final CDR3 position lacks the conserved phenylalanine or tryptophan, pointing to a likely read error. The chain employs TRBV20-1 and TRBJ2-4, with unresolved D. The germline CDR1 and CDR2 sequences are DFQATT and SNEGSKA (reference sequence). Trimming left V 6 bases short and J 2 bases short, with 8 bases between. The CDR3 consists of 12 residues. CDR3: CSAPGSKNIQYL. The DNA of the CDR3 is TGCAGTGCCCCCGGATCCAAAAACATTCAGTACCTC.

Concerning this clonotype itself: Its ends do not fully match the called genes, so a read error is possible. The genes are TRBV28 and TRBJ2-1; the match to TRBD2 covers 14 bases. CDR1 and CDR2 (germline): MDHEN, SYDVKM. This CDR3 has 14 amino acids. DNA of the CDR3: TGTGCCAGCAATACCGGGACTAGCGGGAGCAGAACGGTCTTC. This gives the protein CASNTGTSGSRTVF.

To note about this clonotype: The CDR3 end shows no conserved phenylalanine or tryptophan, and so a read error is likely. The chain joins TRBV7-8 to TRBJ2-7; D not resolved. The CDR3 covers 13 residues. V lost 3 bases, J lost 6 bases, and 12 bases lay in between. Germline V CDR1 and CDR2: SGHVS, FQNEAQ. In DNA form, the CDR3 reads TGTGCCAGCAGCTTTTTAGACGGCGGCGAGCAGTACTAC. It encodes CASSFLDGGEQYY.

Of note for this clonotype: Since the CDR3 does not end with the conserved phenylalanine or tryptophan, this likely comes from a read error. The chain uses TRBV5-4 and TRBJ2-2; 9 bases align to TRBD2. The germline CDR1 and CDR2 sequences are SGHNT and YYREEE (reference sequence). Germline trimming cut 5 bases from V and 4 bases from J; bases unmatched to any gene: 9. CDR3 length: 16 residues. CDR3 bases: TGTGCCAGCAGTTTTGTTAGCGGGAGATCCACCGGGGAGCTGTTTATT. This gives the protein CASSFVSGRSTGELFI.

This clonotype has at least ten counts. The chain couples TRBV11-2 to TRBJ2-1; D is uncertain. Trimming removed 5 bases at V and 3 bases at J, with 14 bases between. The CDR3 is 15 residues long. CDR1 and CDR2 (germline): SGHAT, FQNNGV. Here the CDR3 reads CASSPPSRRYNEQFF. The CDR3 bases are TGTGCCAGCAGCCCCCCGTCCCGGCGCTACAATGAGCAGTTCTTC.

The chain has TRBV4-2 and TRBJ2-7; D possibly uses TRBD1 or TRBD2 (6 bases each). Per the germline V gene, CDR1 is LGHNA and CDR2 is YNFKEQ. The CDR3 length is 16 residues. Deletions cut 1 base from V and 2 bases from J, with 15 bases between. The DNA of the CDR3 is TGTGCCAGCAGCCAAGCTTGGGGGGCTGGCCCCTACGAGCAGTACGTC. It specifies CASSQAWGAGPYEQYV.

In its sample, this clonotype was seen once. Germline and junction disagree at one end, which may indicate a read error. This chain links TRBV20-1 with TRBJ2-3, with D perhaps matching TRBD1 (6 bases). The germline V gene encodes CDR1 DFQATT and CDR2 SNEGSKA (reference sequence). The CDR3 loop spans 16 amino acids. Written as DNA, the CDR3 is TGCAGTGCCATCCCCCCCCGTAGGGGGATCACAGATATGCAGTATTTT. Translating gives CSAIPPRRGITDMQYF.

This clonotype was seen a few times. The chain combines TRBV4-1 with TRBJ2-3; TRBD1 might be the D (5 bases). The CDR3 has 16 amino acids. Germline V gene data show CDR1 as MGHRA and CDR2 as YSYEKL. V was pared by 2 bases and J by 0 bases, with 12 bases between. The CDR3 loop reads CASSQTGYPSTDTQYF. CDR3 nucleotides: TGCGCCAGCAGCCAAACAGGTTACCCTAGCACAGATACGCAGTATTTT.

Remarks on this clonotype: Its ends do not fully match the called genes, so a read error is possible. V usage is TRBV11-2 and J usage is TRBJ2-5; no definite D call. Germline CDR1 is SGHAT and CDR2 is FQNNGV. This CDR3 is built from 14 residues. The CDR3 DNA follows: TGTGCCAGCAACTTAGTGCGGTGTAGAGAGACCCAGCACTTT. It encodes CASNLVRCRETQHF.